These 3 T cell receptor beta chains were all obtained from the same sample, sequenced in a study of blood T cell repertoires in COVID-19. Assay used: immunoSEQ multiplex PCR; TCRdb lists only in-frame clones, some missing. The table lists about 140,000 clones, about nine tenths of them singletons. The source material was peripheral blood. The receptors were sampled from a woman aged 80 or older with acute or convalescent COVID-19.

The chain has TRBV5-8 and TRBJ1-1; D gene ambiguous. This CDR3 region has 13 residues. The V and J ends lost 4 bases and 5 bases respectively, with 12 bases between them. Looked up from germline, CDR1 is SGHTS and CDR2 is YDEGEE. CDR3 sequence (DNA): TGTGCCAGCAGCACCCATCCGGAGACTGAAGCTTTCTTT. This codes for CASSTHPETEAFF.

In this sample, this clone turned up once. Here the CDR3 DNA reads TGCGCCAGCAGCCATAACGGACAGGCCGGCTATGGCTACACCTTC. Its translation is CASSHNGQAGYGYTF. V is TRBV4-1 and J is TRBJ1-2, with 7 bases fitting TRBD1. The CDR3 runs to 15 residues. Losses at the gene ends were 3 bases for V and 4 bases for J; bases not matched to a gene: 8. The germline V gene has CDR1 MGHRA and CDR2 YSYEKL.

This clone appeared a single time. The chain combines TRBV15 with TRBJ2-5, with a possible D match to TRBD2 (7 bases). V was trimmed by 0 bases and J by 4 bases, leaving 18 bases between them. Germline V gene data show CDR1 as LNHNV and CDR2 as YYDKDF (reference sequence). This CDR3 is 17 amino acids long. The CDR3 nucleotides read TGTGCCACCAGCAGAGATAAGGGGCGGGGGCCGGTAGAGACCCAGTACTTC. Translating gives CATSRDKGRGPVETQYF.